This T cell receptor (beta chain) is from a study of blood T cell repertoires in COVID-19. Study information: From T cells, B-cell-depleted T cells, or PBMCs came the material, which was cDNA or gDNA.

The protocol was immunoSEQ multiplex PCR, while the TCRdb copy is restricted to in-frame clones and leaves out a portion. The table includes under 250,000 clones, about 86% detected once. The receptor was derived from a man aged 50-59 years with active or convalescent COVID-19. The material sequenced was peripheral blood.

CDR3 amino acids: CASSSGTNYGYTF. The CDR3 DNA follows: TGTGCCAGCAGTTCAGGAACTAACTATGGCTACACCTTC. This sequence joins TRBV12-3 or TRBV12-4 and TRBJ1-2, with unresolved D. Trimming left V 4 bases short and J 0 bases short, with 6 bases between. The CDR3 is 13 residues long.